The 16 T cell receptor beta chains below come from one sample, sequenced in a study of cytomegalovirus exposure and HLA in healthy donors. A multiplex PCR was run with 60 Vbeta primers and 13 Jbeta primers. Produced via immunoSEQ multiplex PCR; TCRdb's table is partial and in-frame only. The repertoire table contains around 53,000 clones. Sequencing was done on a sample of PBMCs. The receptors come from a woman in her thirties in good health and CMV-seropositive.

V and J are TRBV19 and TRBJ2-7; D possibly corresponds to TRBD1 (6 bases). CDR3 length: 14 amino acids. Germline loops: CDR1 LNHDA, CDR2 SQIVND (reference sequence). Trimming took off 4 bases at V and 3 bases at J, with 13 bases between the two ends. The CDR3 region has the DNA TGTGCCAGTAGTAAGGTGGACAGCCGCTACGAGCAGTACTTC. Its translation: CASSKVDSRYEQYF.

The chain recombines TRBV5-1 with TRBJ1-1; D might be TRBD1 (6 bases). V was trimmed by 0 bases and J by 1 base, leaving 10 bases between them. The germline CDR1 and CDR2 sequences are SGHRS and YFSETQ. CDR3 size: 15 residues. CDR3: CASSLVPGANTEAFF. The CDR3 nucleotides read TGCGCCAGCAGCTTGGTCCCAGGGGCGAACACTGAAGCTTTCTTT.

CDR3 loop: CASSFTGARYEQYF. As DNA, the CDR3 is TGTGCCAGCAGTTTTACGGGAGCTCGCTACGAGCAGTACTTC. The chain links TRBV27 to TRBJ2-7, with D perhaps TRBD2 (6 bases). V was cut by 3 bases and J by 3 bases, with 12 bases left in between. Germline V lookup: CDR1 MNHEY, CDR2 SMNVEV (reference sequence). This CDR3 has 14 residues.

The rearrangement joins TRBV6-5 to TRBJ2-7; D gene unclear. Per germline, CDR1 MNHEY and CDR2 SVGAGI. Trimming removed 0 bases at V and 3 bases at J, with 9 bases between. The CDR3 runs to 14 residues. The CDR3 protein is CASSYSPRYYEQYF. In DNA, the CDR3 is TGTGCCAGCAGTTACTCGCCTAGATACTACGAGCAGTACTTC.

The chain has TRBV6-6 and TRBJ1-2; a weak D match, TRBD1 (5 bases). Germline V gene data show CDR1 as MNHNY and CDR2 as SVGAGI (reference sequence). V was cut by 6 bases and J by 7 bases, with 9 bases left in between. CDR3 size: 11 residues. CDR3 DNA: TGTGCCAGCAGGCAAAGGGGTGGCTACACCTTC. Translating gives CASRQRGGYTF.

This chain connects TRBV10-3 to TRBJ1-2; D is possibly TRBD1 (6 bases). Trimming shortened V by 2 bases and J by 12 bases, and 16 bases separated the two germline ends. The CDR3 loop spans 13 amino acids. The germline gives CDR1 ENHRY, CDR2 SYGVKD. CDR3 residues: CAISETRTSGDTF. CDR3 coding DNA: TGTGCCATCAGTGAGACCCGGACCTCAGGGGACACCTTC.

Worth noting for this clone: Other DNA sequences within the sample encode an identical CDR3. The chain is built from TRBV5-1 and TRBJ1-2, with D possibly being TRBD1 (6 bases). Between the trimmed V and J ends, which lost 4 bases and 2 bases, there was a span of 18 bases. The CDR3 contains 16 residues. The V gene's germline CDR1 is SGHRS and CDR2 YFSETQ. The CDR3 sequence is CASSGRTASSNYGYTF. The CDR3 DNA sequence: TGCGCCAGCAGCGGTAGGACAGCCTCTAGCAACTATGGCTACACCTTC.

CDR3 protein: CASSLGTGGFEAFF. The CDR3 DNA sequence: TGTGCCAGCAGCTTGGGGACAGGGGGTTTTGAAGCTTTCTTT. The chain recombines TRBV27 with TRBJ1-1; TRBD1 agrees at 11 bases. Per the germline V gene, CDR1 is MNHEY and CDR2 is SMNVEV (reference sequence). This CDR3 comprises 14 residues. The J segment lost 7 bases and the V segment lost 6 bases, leaving 7 bases of the junction unmatched.

The chain uses TRBV5-4 and TRBJ2-7; tentative D call: TRBD2 (5 bases). The CDR3 is made up of 13 amino acids. V was cut by 2 bases and J by 6 bases, with 12 bases left in between. Germline V gene data show CDR1 as SGHNT and CDR2 as YYREEE (reference sequence). As DNA, the CDR3 is TGTGCCAGCAGCTTTTCCTTGGGAGTCGAGCAGTACTTC. Translating it yields CASSFSLGVEQYF.

The genes are TRBV7-3 and TRBJ1-1; 7 bases line up with TRBD1. V dropped 5 bases and J dropped 1; count of bases not matched to a gene: 1. The CDR3 extends over 13 amino acids. Germline CDR1 and CDR2: SGHTA and FQGTGA. The CDR3 sequence: CASSRDRNTEAFF. The CDR3 nucleotides read TGTGCCAGCAGCCGGGACAGGAACACTGAAGCTTTCTTT.

The chain joins TRBV5-6 to TRBJ2-7; D remains unclear. Germline CDR1 is SGHDT and CDR2 is YYEEEE. V was pared by 7 bases and J by 6 bases, with 14 bases between. The CDR3 consists of 12 residues. DNA of the CDR3: TGTGCCAGCCGGGTCTATAACTCCGAGCAGTACTTC. It yields the protein CASRVYNSEQYF.

The J gene is TRBJ2-7, the V gene TRBV5-1; D may be TRBD2 (7 bases). Trimming removed 7 bases at V and 4 bases at J, with 18 bases between. Germline-derived CDR1 and CDR2 are SGHRS and YFSETQ. The CDR3 spans 14 residues. The CDR3 DNA follows: TGCGCCAGCTCCAGGGTGGCGGGGGCGTACGAGCAGTACTTC. Translated: CASSRVAGAYEQYF.

The chain employs TRBV5-1 and TRBJ1-4, with 7 bases lining up with TRBD1. Trimming cost V 0 bases and J 1 base; bases outside gene matches: 6. Germline V gene sequence: CDR1 SGHRS, CDR2 YFSETQ. The CDR3 length is 17 residues. The CDR3: CASSLDLNRGTNEKLFF. The CDR3 DNA reads as TGCGCCAGCAGCTTGGACCTTAACAGGGGAACTAATGAAAAACTGTTTTTT.

The chain uses TRBV7-9 and TRBJ1-1; D gene uncertain. The germline gives CDR1 SEHNR, CDR2 FQNEAQ (reference sequence). The CDR3 is made up of 14 amino acids. Between the trimmed V and J ends, which lost 1 base and 3 bases, there was a span of 9 bases. This CDR3 is CASSLGELYTEAFF. CDR3 in DNA: TGTGCCAGCAGCTTAGGGGAGCTGTACACTGAAGCTTTCTTT.

The chain carries TRBV5-1 and TRBJ1-1; 12 nucleotides align to TRBD1. Per the germline V gene, CDR1 is SGHRS and CDR2 is YFSETQ. Trimming took 3 bases from V and 7 from J; bases not matched to a gene: 1. The CDR3 is 13 amino acids. CDR3 DNA sequence: TGCGCCAGCAGCTGGGACAGGGGGCTTGAAGCTTTCTTT. Protein product: CASSWDRGLEAFF.

V gene TRBV13 combines with J gene TRBJ2-2; no firm D call. The V end lost 5 bases, the J end lost 4 bases, and 20 bases lay between the germline ends. The CDR3 totals 17 residues. Germline loops: CDR1 PRHDT, CDR2 FYEKMQ (reference sequence). The CDR3 reads CASSSKDFSFSTGELFF. CDR3 in DNA: TGTGCCAGCAGCAGCAAAGACTTTTCGTTTAGCACCGGGGAGCTGTTTTTT.